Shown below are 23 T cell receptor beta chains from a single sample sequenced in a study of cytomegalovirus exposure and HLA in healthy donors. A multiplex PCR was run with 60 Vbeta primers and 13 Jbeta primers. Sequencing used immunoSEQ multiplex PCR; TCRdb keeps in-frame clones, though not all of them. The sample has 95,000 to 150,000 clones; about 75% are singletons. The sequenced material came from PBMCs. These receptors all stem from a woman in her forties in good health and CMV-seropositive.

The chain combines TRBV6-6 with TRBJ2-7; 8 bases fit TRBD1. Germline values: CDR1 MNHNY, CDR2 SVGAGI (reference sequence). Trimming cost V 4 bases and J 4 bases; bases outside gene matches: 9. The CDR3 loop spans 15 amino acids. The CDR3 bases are TGTGCCAGCAGTTCGGACAGGGAGCGGGTTTACGAGCAGTACTTC. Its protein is CASSSDRERVYEQYF.

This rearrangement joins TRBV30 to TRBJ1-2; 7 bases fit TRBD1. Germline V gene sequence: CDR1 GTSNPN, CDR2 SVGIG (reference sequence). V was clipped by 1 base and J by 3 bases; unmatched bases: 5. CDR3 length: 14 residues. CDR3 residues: CAWSAQGLYYGYTF. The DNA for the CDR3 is TGTGCCTGGAGTGCACAGGGGCTCTACTATGGCTACACCTTC.

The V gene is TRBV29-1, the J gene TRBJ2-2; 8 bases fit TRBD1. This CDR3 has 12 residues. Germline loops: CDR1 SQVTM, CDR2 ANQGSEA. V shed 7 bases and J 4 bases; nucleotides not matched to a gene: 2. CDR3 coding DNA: TGCAGCGGCGGACAGGGCACCGGGGAGCTGTTTTTT. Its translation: CSGGQGTGELFF.

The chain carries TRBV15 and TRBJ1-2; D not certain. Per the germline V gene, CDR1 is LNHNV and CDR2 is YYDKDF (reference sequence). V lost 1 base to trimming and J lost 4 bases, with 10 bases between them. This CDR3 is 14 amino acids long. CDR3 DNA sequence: TGTGCCACCAGCAGAGGATCGGAGCCCTATGGCTACACCTTC. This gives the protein CATSRGSEPYGYTF.

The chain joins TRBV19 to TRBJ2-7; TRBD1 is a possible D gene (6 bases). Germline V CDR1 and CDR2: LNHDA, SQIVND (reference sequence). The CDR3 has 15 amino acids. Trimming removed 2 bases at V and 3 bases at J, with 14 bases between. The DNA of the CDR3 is TGTGCCAGTAGTATAATCCCAGGGGCCGTCTACGAGCAGTACTTC. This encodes CASSIIPGAVYEQYF. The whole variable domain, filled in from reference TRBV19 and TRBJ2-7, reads DGGITQSPKYLFRKEGQNVTLSCEQNLNHDAMYWYRQDPGQGLRLIYYSQIVNDFQKGDIAEGYSVSREKKESFPLTVTSAQKNPTAFYLCASSIIPGAVYEQYFGPGTRLTVT.

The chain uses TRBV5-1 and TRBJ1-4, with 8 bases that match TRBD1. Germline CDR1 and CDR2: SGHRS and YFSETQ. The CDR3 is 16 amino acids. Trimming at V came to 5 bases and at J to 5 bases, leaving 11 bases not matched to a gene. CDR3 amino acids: CASRNWTGLENEKLFF. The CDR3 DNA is TGCGCCAGCAGAAATTGGACAGGGTTGGAGAATGAAAAACTGTTTTTT.

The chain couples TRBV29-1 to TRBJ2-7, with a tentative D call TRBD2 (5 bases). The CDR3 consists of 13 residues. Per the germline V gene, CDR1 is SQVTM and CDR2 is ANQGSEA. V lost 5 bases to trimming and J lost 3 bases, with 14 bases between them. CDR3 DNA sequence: TGCAGCGTTAGGGAGAGGACTCACTACGAGCAGTACTTC. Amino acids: CSVRERTHYEQYF.

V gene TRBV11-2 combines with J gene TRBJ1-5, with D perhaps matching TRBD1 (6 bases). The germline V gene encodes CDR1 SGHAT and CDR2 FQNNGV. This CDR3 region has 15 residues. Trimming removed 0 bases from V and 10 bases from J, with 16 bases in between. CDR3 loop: CASSLDWQGPRPQHF. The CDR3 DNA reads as TGTGCCAGCAGCTTAGATTGGCAGGGGCCTCGCCCCCAGCATTTT.

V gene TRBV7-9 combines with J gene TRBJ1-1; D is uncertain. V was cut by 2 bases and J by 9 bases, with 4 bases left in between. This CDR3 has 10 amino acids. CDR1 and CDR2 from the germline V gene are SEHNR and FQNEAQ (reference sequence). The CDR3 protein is CASSLLQAFF. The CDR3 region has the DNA TGTGCCAGCAGCTTACTTCAAGCTTTCTTT.

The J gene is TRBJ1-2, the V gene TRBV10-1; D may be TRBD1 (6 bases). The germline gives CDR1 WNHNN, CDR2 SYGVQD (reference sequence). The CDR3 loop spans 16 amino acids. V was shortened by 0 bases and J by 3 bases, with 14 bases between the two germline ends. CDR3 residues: CASSESTTGYHYGYTF. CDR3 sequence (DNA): TGCGCCAGCAGTGAGTCGACCACAGGGTACCACTATGGCTACACCTTC.

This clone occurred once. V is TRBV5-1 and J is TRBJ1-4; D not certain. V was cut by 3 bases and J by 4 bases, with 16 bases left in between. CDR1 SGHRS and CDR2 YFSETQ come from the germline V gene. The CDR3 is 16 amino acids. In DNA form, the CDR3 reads TGCGCCAGCAGCTCGTCCGGTCTTATTGATAATGAAAAACTGTTTTTT. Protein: CASSSSGLIDNEKLFF. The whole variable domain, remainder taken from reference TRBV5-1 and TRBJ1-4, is KAGVTQTPRYLIKTRGQQVTLSCSPISGHRSVSWYQQTPGQGLQFLFEYFSETQRNKGNFPGRFSGRQFSNSRSEMNVSTLELGDSALYLCASSSSGLIDNEKLFFGSGTQLSVL.

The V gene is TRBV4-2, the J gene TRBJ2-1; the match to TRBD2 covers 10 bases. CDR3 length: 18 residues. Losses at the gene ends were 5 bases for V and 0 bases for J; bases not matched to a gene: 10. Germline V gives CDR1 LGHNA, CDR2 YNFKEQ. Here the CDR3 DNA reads TGTGCCAGCAGCAACCTAGCGGGAGAGCCTAGCTCCTACAATGAGCAGTTCTTC. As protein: CASSNLAGEPSSYNEQFF.

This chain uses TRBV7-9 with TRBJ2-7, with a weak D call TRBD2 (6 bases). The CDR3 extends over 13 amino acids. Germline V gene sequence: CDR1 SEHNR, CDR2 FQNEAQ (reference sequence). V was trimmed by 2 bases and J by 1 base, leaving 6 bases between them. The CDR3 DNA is TGTGCCAGCAGCTTACGGGAGTCCTACGAGCAGTACTTC. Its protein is CASSLRESYEQYF.

In DNA form, the CDR3 reads TGTGCCAGCAGTGGTAGGGGGTTGTTGCAGCCCCAGCATTTT. Residues: CASSGRGLLQPQHF. The V gene is TRBV6-1, the J gene TRBJ1-5; D is perhaps TRBD1 (6 bases). This CDR3 region has 14 residues. V lost 4 bases, J lost 7 bases, and 14 bases lay in between. CDR1 and CDR2 from the germline V gene are MNHNS and SASEGT.

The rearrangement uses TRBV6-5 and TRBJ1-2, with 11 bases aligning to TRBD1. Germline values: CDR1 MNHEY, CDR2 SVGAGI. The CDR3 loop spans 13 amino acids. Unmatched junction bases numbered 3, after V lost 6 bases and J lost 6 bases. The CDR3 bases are TGTGCCAGCAGAACGGGACAGGGGGATGGCTACACCTTC. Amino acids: CASRTGQGDGYTF.

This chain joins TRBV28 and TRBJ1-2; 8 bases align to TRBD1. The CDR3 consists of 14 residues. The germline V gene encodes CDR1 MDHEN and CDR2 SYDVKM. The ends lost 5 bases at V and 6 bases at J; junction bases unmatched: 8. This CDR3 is CASSPGGAWDGYTF. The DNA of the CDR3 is TGTGCCAGCAGTCCAGGGGGCGCCTGGGATGGCTACACCTTC.

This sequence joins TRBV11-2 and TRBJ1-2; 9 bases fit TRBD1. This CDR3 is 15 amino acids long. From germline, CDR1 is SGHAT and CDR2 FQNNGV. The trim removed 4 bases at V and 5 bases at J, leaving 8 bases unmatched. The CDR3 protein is CASSSGTGLEYGYTF. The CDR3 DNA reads TGTGCCAGCAGCTCCGGGACAGGGTTGGAGTATGGCTACACCTTC.

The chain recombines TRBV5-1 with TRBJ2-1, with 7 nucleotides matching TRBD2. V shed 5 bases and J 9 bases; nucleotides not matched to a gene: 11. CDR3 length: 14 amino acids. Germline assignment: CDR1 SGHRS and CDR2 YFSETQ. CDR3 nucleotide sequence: TGCGCCAGCAGTCCCAGCGGGATGTTGGGTGAGCAGTTCTTC. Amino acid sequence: CASSPSGMLGEQFF. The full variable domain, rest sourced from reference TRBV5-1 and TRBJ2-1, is KAGVTQTPRYLIKTRGQQVTLSCSPISGHRSVSWYQQTPGQGLQFLFEYFSETQRNKGNFPGRFSGRQFSNSRSEMNVSTLELGDSALYLCASSPSGMLGEQFFGPGTRLTVL.

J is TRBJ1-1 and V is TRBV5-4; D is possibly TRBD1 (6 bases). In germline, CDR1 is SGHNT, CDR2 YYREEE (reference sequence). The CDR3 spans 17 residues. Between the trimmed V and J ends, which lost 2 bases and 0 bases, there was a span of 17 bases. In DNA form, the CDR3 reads TGTGCCAGCAGCTTTGGCCAGGGGAAGGGTTTGAACACTGAAGCTTTCTTT. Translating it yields CASSFGQGKGLNTEAFF.

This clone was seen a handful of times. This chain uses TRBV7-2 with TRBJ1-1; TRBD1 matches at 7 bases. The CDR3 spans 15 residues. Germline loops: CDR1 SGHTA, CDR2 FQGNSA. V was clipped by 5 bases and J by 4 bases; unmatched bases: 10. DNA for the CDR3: TGTGCCAGCAGCCTCCTTGGGCAGGGGGGCACTGAAGCTTTCTTT. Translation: CASSLLGQGGTEAFF.

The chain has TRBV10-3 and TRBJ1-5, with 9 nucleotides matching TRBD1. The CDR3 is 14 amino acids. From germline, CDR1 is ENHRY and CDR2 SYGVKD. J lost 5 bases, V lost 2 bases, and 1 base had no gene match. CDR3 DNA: TGTGCCATCAGTGAGGGGGACAGGGATCAGCCCCAGCATTTT. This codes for CAISEGDRDQPQHF.

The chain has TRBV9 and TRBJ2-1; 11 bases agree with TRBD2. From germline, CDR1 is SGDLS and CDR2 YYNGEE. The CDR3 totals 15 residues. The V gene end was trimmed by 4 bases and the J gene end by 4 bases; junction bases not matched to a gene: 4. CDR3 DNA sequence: TGTGCCAGCAGCACCGGGACTAGCGGATACAATGAGCAGTTCTTC. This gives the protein CASSTGTSGYNEQFF.

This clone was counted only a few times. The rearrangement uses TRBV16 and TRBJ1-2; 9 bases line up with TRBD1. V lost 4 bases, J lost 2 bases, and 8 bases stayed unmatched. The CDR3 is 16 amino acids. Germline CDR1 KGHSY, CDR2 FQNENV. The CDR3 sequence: CASSLSPGQGNYGYTF. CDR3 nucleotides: TGTGCCAGCAGCCTTTCACCGGGACAGGGAAACTATGGCTACACCTTC.